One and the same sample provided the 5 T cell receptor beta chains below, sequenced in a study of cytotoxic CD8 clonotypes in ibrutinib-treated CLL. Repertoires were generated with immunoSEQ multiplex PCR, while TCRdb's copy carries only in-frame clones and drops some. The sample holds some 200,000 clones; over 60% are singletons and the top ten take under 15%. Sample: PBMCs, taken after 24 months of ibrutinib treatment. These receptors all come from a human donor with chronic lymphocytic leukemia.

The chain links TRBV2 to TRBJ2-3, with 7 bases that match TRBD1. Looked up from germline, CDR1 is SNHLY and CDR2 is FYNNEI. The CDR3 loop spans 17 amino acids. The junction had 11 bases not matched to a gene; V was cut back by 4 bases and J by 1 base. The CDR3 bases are TGTGCCAGCAGTGTCATACCGGGACAGACTCGCACAGATACGCAGTATTTT. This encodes CASSVIPGQTRTDTQYF.

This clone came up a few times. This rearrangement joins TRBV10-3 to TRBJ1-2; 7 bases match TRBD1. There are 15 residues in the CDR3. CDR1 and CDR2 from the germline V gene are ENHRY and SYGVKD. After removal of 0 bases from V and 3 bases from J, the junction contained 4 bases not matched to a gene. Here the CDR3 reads CAISESRQGDYGYTF. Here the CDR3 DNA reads TGTGCCATCAGTGAGTCGCGGCAGGGGGACTATGGCTACACCTTC.

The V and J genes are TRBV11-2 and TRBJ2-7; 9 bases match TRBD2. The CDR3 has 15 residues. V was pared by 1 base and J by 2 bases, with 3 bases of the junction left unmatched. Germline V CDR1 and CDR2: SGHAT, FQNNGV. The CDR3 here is CASSLVAGDTYEQYF. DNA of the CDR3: TGTGCCAGCAGCTTAGTAGCGGGAGATACCTACGAGCAGTACTTC.

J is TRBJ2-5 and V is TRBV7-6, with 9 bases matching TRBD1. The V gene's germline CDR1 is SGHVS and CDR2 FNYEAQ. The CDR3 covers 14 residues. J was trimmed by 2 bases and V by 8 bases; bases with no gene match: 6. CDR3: CASRRGTGQETQYF. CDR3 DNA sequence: TGTGCCAGCCGACGCGGGACAGGGCAAGAGACCCAGTACTTC.

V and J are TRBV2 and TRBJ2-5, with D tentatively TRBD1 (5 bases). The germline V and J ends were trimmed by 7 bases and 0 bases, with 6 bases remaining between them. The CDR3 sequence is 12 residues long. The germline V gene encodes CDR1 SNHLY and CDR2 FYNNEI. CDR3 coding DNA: TGTGCCAGCATGACAGACCAAGAGACCCAGTACTTC. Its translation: CASMTDQETQYF.